These T cell receptor beta chains were read from a single sample in a study of T cells after yellow fever vaccination. One entry per CDR3 protein results from TCRdb running MiXCR on the 5' RACE reads. The data hold 150,000 to 200,000 distinct CDR3 sequences, with approximately 6.2% observed a single time. The specimen comprised CD4+ T cells sorted from PBMCs, sampled on the day of the first yellow fever vaccination. These TCRs come from a man in his late teens or twenties who received the YFV17D yellow fever vaccine. The CDR3 runs from the conserved cysteine through the conserved F or W. D genes are given only for firm matches. Part of the rows lack a size; the others show once, few, many or a class for expanded clones.

TRBJ1-4	NA	few	TRBV5-4	13	CASSLDGVEKLFF	TGTGCCAGCAGCTTGGACGGGGTTGAAAAACTGTTTTTT
TRBJ2-2	TRBD1	many	TRBV11-2	16	CASSTRQGASAGELFF	TGTGCCAGCAGCACCCGACAGGGGGCGAGCGCCGGGGAGCTGTTTTTT
TRBJ1-1	NA	many	TRBV5-1	13	CASSLVVDTEAFF	TGCGCCAGCAGCTTGGTGGTGGACACTGAAGCTTTCTTT
TRBJ2-7	TRBD2	NA	TRBV7-6	15	CASSSGGRARGEQYF	TGTGCCAGCAGCTCGGGGGGGCGAGCTCGGGGCGAGCAGTACTTC
TRBJ2-5	TRBD2	NA	TRBV11-2	17	CASSGKLASGGEETQYF	TGTGCCAGCAGCGGGAAGCTGGCTAGCGGGGGGGAAGAGACCCAGTACTTC
TRBJ2-5	NA	many	TRBV20-1	13	CSAHPTGKETQYF	TGCAGTGCCCATCCGACTGGGAAAGAGACCCAGTACTTC
TRBJ1-1	NA	many	TRBV6-4	13	CASSAELNTEAFF	TGTGCCAGTTCGGCAGAGTTGAACACTGAAGCTTTCTTT
TRBJ2-5	NA	NA	TRBV5-1	16	CASSPTIGQGRETQYF	TGCGCCAGCAGCCCGACGATAGGGCAGGGGAGAGAGACCCAGTACTTC
TRBJ2-3	NA	many	TRBV7-2	14	CASSPGRSTDTQYF	TGTGCCAGCAGCCCAGGACGAAGCACAGATACGCAGTATTTT
TRBJ2-2	NA	many	TRBV11-2	15	CASSGLGRSTGELFF	TGTGCCAGCAGCGGCCTCGGACGGTCCACCGGGGAGCTGTTTTTT
TRBJ1-3	NA	many	TRBV12-3/TRBV12-4	14	CASSLWAVGNTIYF	TGTGCCAGCAGTTTATGGGCAGTCGGAAACACCATATATTTT
TRBJ1-1	NA	many	TRBV12-3/TRBV12-4	13	CASSRLVSTEAFF	TGTGCCAGCAGTCGACTTGTGAGCACTGAAGCTTTCTTT
TRBJ2-2	NA	many	TRBV25-1	15	CASSGLTGKVGELFF	TGTGCCAGCAGTGGGCTAACAGGGAAGGTCGGGGAGCTGTTTTTT
TRBJ2-7	NA	many	TRBV2	11	CASSWTDEQYF	TGTGCCAGCAGTTGGACGGACGAGCAGTACTTC
TRBJ2-1	NA	many	TRBV27	12	CASSSGYLEQFF	TGTGCCAGCAGTTCCGGTTATCTTGAGCAGTTCTTC
TRBJ2-3	NA	NA	TRBV5-1	15	CASSLEREGTDTQYF	TGCGCCAGCAGCTTGGAGAGGGAGGGCACAGATACGCAGTATTTT
TRBJ1-4	NA	few	TRBV5-6	15	CASSLGGPNNEKLFF	TGTGCCAGCAGCTTGGGTGGGCCAAATAATGAAAAACTGTTTTTT
TRBJ2-2	TRBD1	many	TRBV12-3/TRBV12-4	15	CASTPGQGGPGELFF	TGTGCCAGCACCCCGGGACAGGGGGGGCCCGGGGAGCTGTTTTTT
TRBJ1-3	NA	NA	TRBV7-8	16	CASSFSGRLSGNTIYF	TGTGCCAGCAGCTTTTCGGGCCGGTTGTCTGGAAACACCATATATTTT
TRBJ1-5	NA	NA	TRBV20-1	13	CSARAQGDQPQHF	TGCAGTGCTAGGGCGCAGGGAGATCAGCCCCAGCATTTT
TRBJ1-4	TRBD1	NA	TRBV18	14	CASHRQGTNEKLFF	TGTGCCAGCCACCGACAGGGCACTAATGAAAAACTGTTTTTT
TRBJ1-1	TRBD1	many	TRBV20-1	13	CSAAQGGNTEAFF	TGCAGTGCTGCCCAGGGGGGGAACACTGAAGCTTTCTTT
TRBJ1-2	TRBD1	few	TRBV6-1	13	CASSPPTGYGYTF	TGTGCCAGCAGTCCACCGACAGGGTATGGCTACACCTTC